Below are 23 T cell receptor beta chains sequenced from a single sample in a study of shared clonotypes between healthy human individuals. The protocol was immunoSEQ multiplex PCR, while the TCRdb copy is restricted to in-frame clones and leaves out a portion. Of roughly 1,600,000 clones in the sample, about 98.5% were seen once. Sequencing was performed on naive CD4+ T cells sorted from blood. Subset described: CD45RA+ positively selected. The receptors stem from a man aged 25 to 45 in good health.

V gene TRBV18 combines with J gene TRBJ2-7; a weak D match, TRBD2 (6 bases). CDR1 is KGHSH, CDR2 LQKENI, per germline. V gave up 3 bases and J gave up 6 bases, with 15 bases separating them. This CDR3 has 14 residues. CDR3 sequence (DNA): TGTGCCAGCTCACCGGGGAGGAATTCATTCGAGCAGTACTTC. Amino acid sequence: CASSPGRNSFEQYF.

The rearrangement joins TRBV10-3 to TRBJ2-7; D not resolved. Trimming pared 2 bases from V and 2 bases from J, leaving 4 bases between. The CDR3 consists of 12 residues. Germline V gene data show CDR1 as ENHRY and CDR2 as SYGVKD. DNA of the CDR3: TGTGCCATCAGTGAGGCAGCCTACGAGCAGTACTTC. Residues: CAISEAAYEQYF.

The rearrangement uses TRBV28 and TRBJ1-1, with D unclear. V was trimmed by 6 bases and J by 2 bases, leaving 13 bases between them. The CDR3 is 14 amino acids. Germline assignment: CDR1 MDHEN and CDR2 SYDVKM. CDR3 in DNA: TGTGCCAGCAGGCTCATCAGAGCAAACACTGAAGCTTTCTTT. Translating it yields CASRLIRANTEAFF.

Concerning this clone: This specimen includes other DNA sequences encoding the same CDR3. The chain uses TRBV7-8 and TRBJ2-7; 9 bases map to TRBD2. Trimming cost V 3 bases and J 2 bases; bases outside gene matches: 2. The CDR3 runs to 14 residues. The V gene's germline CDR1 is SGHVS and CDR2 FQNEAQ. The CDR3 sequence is CASSLLAGAYEQYF. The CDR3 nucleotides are TGTGCCAGCAGCTTGTTAGCGGGGGCCTACGAGCAGTACTTC.

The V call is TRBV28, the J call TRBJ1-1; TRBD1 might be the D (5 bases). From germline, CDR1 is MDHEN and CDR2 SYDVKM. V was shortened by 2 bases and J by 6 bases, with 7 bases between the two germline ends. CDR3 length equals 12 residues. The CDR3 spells CASSLVTAEAFF. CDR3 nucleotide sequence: TGTGCCAGCAGTTTAGTGACAGCTGAAGCTTTCTTT.

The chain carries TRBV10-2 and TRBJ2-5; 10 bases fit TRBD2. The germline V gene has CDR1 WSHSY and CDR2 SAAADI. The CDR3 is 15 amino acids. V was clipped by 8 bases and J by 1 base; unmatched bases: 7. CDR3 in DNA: TGCGCCAGCGCCTGGACTAGCGGTGTCCAAGAGACCCAGTACTTC. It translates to CASAWTSGVQETQYF.

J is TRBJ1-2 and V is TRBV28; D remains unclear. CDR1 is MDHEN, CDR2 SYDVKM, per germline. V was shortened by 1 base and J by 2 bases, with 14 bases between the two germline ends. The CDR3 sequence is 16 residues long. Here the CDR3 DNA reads TGTGCCAGCAGTTTATCTTCAAGAGGGTTGAACTATGGCTACACCTTC. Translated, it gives CASSLSSRGLNYGYTF.

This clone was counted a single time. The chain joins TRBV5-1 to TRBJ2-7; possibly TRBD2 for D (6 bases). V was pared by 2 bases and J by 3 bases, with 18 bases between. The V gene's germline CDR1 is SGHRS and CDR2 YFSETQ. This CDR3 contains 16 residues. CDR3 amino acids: CASSLGAAGTYYEQYF. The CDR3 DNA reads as TGCGCCAGCAGCTTAGGGGCCGCGGGGACCTACTACGAGCAGTACTTC.

CDR3 nucleotides: TGTGCCAGCAGCCCTACTTCTGGGGCCAACGTCCTGACTTTC. Translated: CASSPTSGANVLTF. V usage is TRBV11-3 and J usage is TRBJ2-6, with D uncertain. Germline V gives CDR1 SGHNT, CDR2 YENEEA. The CDR3 sequence is 14 residues long. V was trimmed by 5 bases and J by 1 base, leaving 6 bases between them.

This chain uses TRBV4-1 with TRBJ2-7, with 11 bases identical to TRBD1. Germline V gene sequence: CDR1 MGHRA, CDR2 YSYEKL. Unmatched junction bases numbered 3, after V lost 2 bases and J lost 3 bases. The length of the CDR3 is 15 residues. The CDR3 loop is CASSQLGQGVYEQYF. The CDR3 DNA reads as TGCGCCAGCAGCCAACTGGGACAGGGGGTCTACGAGCAGTACTTC.

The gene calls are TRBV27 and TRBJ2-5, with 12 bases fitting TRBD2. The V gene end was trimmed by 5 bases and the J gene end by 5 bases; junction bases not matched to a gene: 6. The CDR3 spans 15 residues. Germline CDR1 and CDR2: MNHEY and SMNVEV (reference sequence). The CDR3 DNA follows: TGTGCCAGCAGTGGACTAGCGGGACGAGGGGAGACCCAGTACTTC. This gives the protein CASSGLAGRGETQYF.

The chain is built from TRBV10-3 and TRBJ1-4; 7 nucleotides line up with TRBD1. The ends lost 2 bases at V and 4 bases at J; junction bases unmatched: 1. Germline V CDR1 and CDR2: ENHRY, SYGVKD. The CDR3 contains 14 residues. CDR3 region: CAISEGTDNEKLFF. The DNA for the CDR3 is TGTGCCATCAGTGAGGGGACAGATAATGAAAAACTGTTTTTT.

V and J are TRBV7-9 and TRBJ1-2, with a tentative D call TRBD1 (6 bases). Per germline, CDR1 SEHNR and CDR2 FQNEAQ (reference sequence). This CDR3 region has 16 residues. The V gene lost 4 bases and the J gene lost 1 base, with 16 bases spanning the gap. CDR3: CASSSLDRDFNYGYTF. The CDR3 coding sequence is TGTGCCAGCAGCTCACTGGACAGAGATTTTAACTATGGCTACACCTTC. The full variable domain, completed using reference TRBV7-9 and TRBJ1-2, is DTGVSQNPRHKITKRGQNVTFRCDPISEHNRLYWYRQTLGQGPEFLTYFQNEAQLEKSRLLSDRFSAERPKGSFSTLEIQRTEQGDSAMYLCASSSLDRDFNYGYTFGSGTRLTVV.

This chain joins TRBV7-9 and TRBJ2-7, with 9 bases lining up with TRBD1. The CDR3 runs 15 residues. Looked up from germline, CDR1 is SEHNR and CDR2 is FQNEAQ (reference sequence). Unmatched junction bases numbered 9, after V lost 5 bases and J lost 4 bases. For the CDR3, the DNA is TGTGCCAGCAGCCGAAGGCGGGACAGGGATTACGAGCAGTACTTC. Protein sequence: CASSRRRDRDYEQYF.

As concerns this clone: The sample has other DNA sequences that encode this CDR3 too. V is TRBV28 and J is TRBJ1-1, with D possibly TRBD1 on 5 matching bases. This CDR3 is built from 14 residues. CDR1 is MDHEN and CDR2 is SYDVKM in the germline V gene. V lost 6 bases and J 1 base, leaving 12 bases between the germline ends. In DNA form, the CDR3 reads TGTGCCAGCAGCCTGGGACGGCAGAACACTGAAGCTTTCTTT. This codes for CASSLGRQNTEAFF.

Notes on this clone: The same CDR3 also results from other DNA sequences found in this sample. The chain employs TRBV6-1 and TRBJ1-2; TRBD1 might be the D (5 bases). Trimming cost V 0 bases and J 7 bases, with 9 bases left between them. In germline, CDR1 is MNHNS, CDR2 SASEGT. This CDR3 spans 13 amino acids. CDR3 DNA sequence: TGTGCCAGCAGTGAAGCTGGGACCGCTGGCTACACCTTC. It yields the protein CASSEAGTAGYTF.

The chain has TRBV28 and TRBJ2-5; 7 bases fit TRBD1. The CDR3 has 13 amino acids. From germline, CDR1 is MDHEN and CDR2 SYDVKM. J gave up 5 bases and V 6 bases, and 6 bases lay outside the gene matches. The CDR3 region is CASSQGGLETQYF. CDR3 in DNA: TGTGCCAGCAGCCAAGGGGGCTTGGAGACCCAGTACTTC.

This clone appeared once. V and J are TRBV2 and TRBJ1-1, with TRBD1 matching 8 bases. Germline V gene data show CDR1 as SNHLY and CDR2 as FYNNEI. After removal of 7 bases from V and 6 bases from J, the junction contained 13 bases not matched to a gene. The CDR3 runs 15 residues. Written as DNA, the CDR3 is TGTGCCAGCAAGACACGCAGGGGGCTGGATTCTGAAGCTTTCTTT. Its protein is CASKTRRGLDSEAFF. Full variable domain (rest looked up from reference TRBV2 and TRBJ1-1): EPEVTQTPSHQVTQMGQEVILRCVPISNHLYFYWYRQILGQKVEFLVSFYNNEISEKSEIFDDQFSVERPDGSNFTLKIRSTKLEDSAMYFCASKTRRGLDSEAFFGQGTRLTVV.

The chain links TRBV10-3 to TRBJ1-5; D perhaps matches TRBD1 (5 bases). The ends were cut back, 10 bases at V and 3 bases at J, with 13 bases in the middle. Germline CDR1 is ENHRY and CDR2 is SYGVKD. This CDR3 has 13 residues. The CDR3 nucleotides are TGTGCCACTTCATCGGGACCCAATCAGCCCCAGCATTTT. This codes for CATSSGPNQPQHF.

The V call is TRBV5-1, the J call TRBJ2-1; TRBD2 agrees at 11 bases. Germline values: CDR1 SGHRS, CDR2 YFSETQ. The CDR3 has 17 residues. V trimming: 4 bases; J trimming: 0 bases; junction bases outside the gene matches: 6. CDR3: CASSAVAGGGSYNEQFF. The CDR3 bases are TGCGCCAGCAGCGCGGTAGCGGGAGGGGGCTCCTACAATGAGCAGTTCTTC. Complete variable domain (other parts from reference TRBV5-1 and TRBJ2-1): KAGVTQTPRYLIKTRGQQVTLSCSPISGHRSVSWYQQTPGQGLQFLFEYFSETQRNKGNFPGRFSGRQFSNSRSEMNVSTLELGDSALYLCASSAVAGGGSYNEQFFGPGTRLTVL.

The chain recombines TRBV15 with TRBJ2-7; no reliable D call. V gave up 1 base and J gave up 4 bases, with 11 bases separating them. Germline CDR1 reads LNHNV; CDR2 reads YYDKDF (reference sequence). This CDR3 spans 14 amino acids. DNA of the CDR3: TGTGCCACCAGCAGAGGAGGCAGTCCTTACGAGCAGTACTTC. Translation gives CATSRGGSPYEQYF.

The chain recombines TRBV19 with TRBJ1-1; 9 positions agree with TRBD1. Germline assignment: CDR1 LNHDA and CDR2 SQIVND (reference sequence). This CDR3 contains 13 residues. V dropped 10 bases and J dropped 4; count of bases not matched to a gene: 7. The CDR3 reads CAINRGLGTEAFF. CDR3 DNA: TGTGCCATTAACAGGGGGCTCGGCACTGAAGCTTTCTTT.

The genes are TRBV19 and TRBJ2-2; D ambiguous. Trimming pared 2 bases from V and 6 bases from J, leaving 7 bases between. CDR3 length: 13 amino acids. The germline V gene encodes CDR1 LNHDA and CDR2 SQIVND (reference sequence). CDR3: CASSIRLAGELFF. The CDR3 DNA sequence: TGTGCCAGTAGTATACGACTGGCCGGGGAGCTGTTTTTT.